This section outlines one T cell receptor beta chain sequence together with its context. Per the study methods: Researchers report that nucleated cell counts were estimated from reference gene primer amplification. Here immunoSEQ multiplex PCR was the method, and the copy in TCRdb shows in-frame clones only, minus some. V, J and clone size were drawn from that table, and D and trimming were deduced from the DNA. The sample lists hundreds of thousands of clones; 87% were seen once. The data originate from a study of blood T cell repertoires in COVID-19. Looking at the study overall: Samples representing acute and convalescent COVID-19 were sourced from the United States, Italy and Spain.

V lost 0 bases to trimming and J lost 6 bases, with 13 bases between them. This CDR3 is 15 amino acids long. Per the germline V gene, CDR1 is SGHDT and CDR2 is YYEEEE. Sequenced sample: peripheral blood. The source of this sequence is a woman aged 18-35 years who had recovered from COVID-19. The chain links TRBV5-6 to TRBJ2-4, with TRBD2 as a possible D gene (6 bases). The CDR3: CASSLGAGSVNIQYF. The CDR3 bases are TGTGCCAGCAGCTTGGGTGCGGGATCGGTAAACATTCAGTACTTC.